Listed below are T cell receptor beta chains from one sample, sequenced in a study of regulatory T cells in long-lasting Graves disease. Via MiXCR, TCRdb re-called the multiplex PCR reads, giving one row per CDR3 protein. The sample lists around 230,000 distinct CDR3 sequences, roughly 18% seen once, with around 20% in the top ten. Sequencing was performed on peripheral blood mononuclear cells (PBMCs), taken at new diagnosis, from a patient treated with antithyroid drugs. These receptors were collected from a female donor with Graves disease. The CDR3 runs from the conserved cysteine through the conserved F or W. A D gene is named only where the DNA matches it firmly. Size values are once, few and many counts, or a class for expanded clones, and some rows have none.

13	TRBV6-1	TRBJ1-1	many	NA	CATRGAAGTEAFF	TGTGCCACGCGAGGGGCGGCGGGCACTGAAGCTTTCTTT
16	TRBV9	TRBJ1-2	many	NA	CASSVASLSSRGGYTF	TGTGCCAGCAGCGTAGCTTCCTTATCCTCGAGGGGTGGCTACACCTTC
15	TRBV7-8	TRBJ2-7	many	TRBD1	CASRGAGTGSHEQYF	TGTGCCAGCAGAGGGGCCGGGACAGGGTCCCACGAGCAGTACTTC
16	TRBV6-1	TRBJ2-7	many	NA	CASSDPSGRWNVKQYF	TGTGCCAGCAGTGACCCCTCGGGGCGGTGGAATGTGAAGCAGTACTTC
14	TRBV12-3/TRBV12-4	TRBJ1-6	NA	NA	CASSLSDYNSPLHF	TGTGCCAGCAGTTTAAGTGACTATAATTCACCCCTCCACTTT
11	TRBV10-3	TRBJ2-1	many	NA	CAISEIGEQFF	TGTGCCATCAGTGAGATAGGTGAGCAGTTCTTC
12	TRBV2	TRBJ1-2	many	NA	CASSERRGGFTF	TGTGCCAGCAGTGAACGCAGGGGAGGGTTTACCTTC
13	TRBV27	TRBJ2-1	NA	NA	CASSLSWGSSQFF	TGTGCCAGCAGTTTATCATGGGGATCGTCTCAGTTCTTC
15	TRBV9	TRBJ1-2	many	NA	CASSVSPGANYGYTF	TGTGCCAGCAGCGTGTCTCCGGGAGCTAACTATGGCTACACCTTC
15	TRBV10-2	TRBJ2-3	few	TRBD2	CASRAFGGGVDTQYF	TGCGCCAGCAGAGCGTTCGGGGGAGGGGTGGATACGCAGTATTTT
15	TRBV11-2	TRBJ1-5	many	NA	CASSVSGREREPQHF	TGTGCCAGCAGCGTCTCCGGACGGGAAAGGGAGCCCCAGCATTTT
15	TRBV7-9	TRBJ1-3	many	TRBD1	CASSLATGPGNTIYF	TGTGCCAGCAGCTTAGCGACAGGGCCTGGAAACACCATATATTTT
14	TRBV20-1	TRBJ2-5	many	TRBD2	CSAMTSGRQETQYF	TGCAGTGCTATGACTAGCGGGAGACAAGAGACCCAGTACTTC
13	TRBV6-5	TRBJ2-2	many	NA	CASSYSRWGELFF	TGTGCCAGCAGTTACTCCCGTTGGGGGGAGCTGTTTTTT
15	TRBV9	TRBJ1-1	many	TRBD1	CASSGGQGMGTEAFF	TGTGCCAGCAGCGGGGGACAGGGAATGGGCACTGAAGCTTTCTTT
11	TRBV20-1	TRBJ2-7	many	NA	CSALLAYEQYF	TGCAGTGCCCTCCTCGCCTACGAGCAGTACTTC
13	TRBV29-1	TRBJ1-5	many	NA	CSVEPEVGQPQHF	TGCAGCGTTGAGCCCGAGGTGGGTCAGCCCCAGCATTTT
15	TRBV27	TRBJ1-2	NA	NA	CASSLVAGLFDGYTF	TGTGCCAGCAGCTTGGTGGCAGGGCTATTCGACGGCTACACCTTC
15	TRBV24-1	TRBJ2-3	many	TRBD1	CATSDSDRGADTQYF	TGTGCCACCAGTGACTCCGACAGGGGCGCAGATACGCAGTATTTT
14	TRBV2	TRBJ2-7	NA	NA	CASRGQEVDYEQYF	TGTGCCAGCAGGGGGCAGGAGGTTGACTACGAGCAGTACTTC
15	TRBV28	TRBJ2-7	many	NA	CASSSPLGGRGEQYF	TGTGCCAGCAGTTCACCGCTCGGGGGGCGCGGGGAGCAGTACTTC
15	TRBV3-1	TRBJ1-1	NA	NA	CASSQVTVPNTEAFF	TGTGCCAGCAGCCAAGTAACAGTACCGAACACTGAAGCTTTCTTT
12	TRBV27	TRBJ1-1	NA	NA	CASKRGGTEAFF	TGTGCCAGCAAAAGGGGAGGCACTGAAGCTTTCTTT
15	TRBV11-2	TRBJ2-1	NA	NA	CASGGGKAGINEQFF	TGTGCCTCTGGGGGAGGCAAGGCGGGAATTAATGAGCAGTTCTTC
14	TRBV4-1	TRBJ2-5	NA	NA	CASSQEGQEETQYF	TGCGCCAGCAGCCAAGAGGGACAAGAAGAGACCCAGTACTTC
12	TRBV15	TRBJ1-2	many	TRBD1	CATSLHRGGYTF	TGTGCCACCAGCTTACACAGGGGTGGCTACACCTTC
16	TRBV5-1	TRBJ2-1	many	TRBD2	CASSLRARDYASEQFF	TGTGCCAGCAGCTTACGAGCCCGGGACTATGCGTCCGAGCAGTTCTTC
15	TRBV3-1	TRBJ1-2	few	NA	CASSLSVEGGYGYTF	TGTGCCAGCAGCCTGTCGGTGGAGGGGGGGTATGGCTACACCTTC
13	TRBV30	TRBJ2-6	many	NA	CAWKLAGANVLTF	TGTGCCTGGAAATTAGCTGGGGCCAACGTCCTGACTTTC
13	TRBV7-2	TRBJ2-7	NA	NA	CASSSGPYNEQYF	TGTGCCAGCAGCTCGGGACCGTACAACGAGCAGTACTTC
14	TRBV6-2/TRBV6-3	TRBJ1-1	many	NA	CASRPYPRLGRAFF	TGTGCCAGCAGGCCCTATCCTCGTTTGGGGAGAGCTTTCTTT
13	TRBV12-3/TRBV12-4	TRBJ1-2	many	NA	CASSFGGSHGYTF	TGTGCCAGCAGTTTTGGGGGGAGCCATGGCTACACCTTC
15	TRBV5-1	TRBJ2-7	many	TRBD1	CASSLGRDRGDEQYF	TGCGCCAGCAGCTTGGGCCGGGACAGGGGGGACGAGCAGTACTTC
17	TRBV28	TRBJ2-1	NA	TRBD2	CASSPHGLAGVSNEQFF	TGTGCCAGCAGTCCCCACGGACTAGCGGGAGTTAGTAATGAGCAGTTCTTC
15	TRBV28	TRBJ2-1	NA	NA	CASSLNPYPGNEQFF	TGTGCCAGCAGTTTAAACCCTTACCCCGGCAATGAGCAGTTCTTC
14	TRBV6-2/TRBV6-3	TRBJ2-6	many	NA	CASSYPSGANVLTF	TGTGCCAGCAGTTATCCCTCTGGGGCCAACGTCCTGACTTTC
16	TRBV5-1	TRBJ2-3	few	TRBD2	CASSGPLAGSTDTQYF	TGCGCCAGCAGCGGACCACTAGCGGGGAGCACAGATACGCAGTATTTT
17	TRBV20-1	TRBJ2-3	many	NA	CSASPSSPGVITDTQYF	TGCAGTGCTAGCCCCAGTTCTCCGGGAGTAATCACAGATACGCAGTATTTT
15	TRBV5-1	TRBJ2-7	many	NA	CASSLASRGTYEQYF	TGCGCCAGCAGCTTGGCCTCACGGGGAACCTACGAGCAGTACTTC
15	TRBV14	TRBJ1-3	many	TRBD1	CASSLTGEVQNTIYF	TGTGCCAGCAGCCTAACAGGGGAGGTCCAGAACACCATATATTTT
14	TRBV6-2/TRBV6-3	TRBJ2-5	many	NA	CASSYSLGQETQYF	TGTGCCAGCAGTTACTCCCTCGGGCAAGAGACCCAGTACTTC
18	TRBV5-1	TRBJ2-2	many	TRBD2	CASSSSILAGGETGELFF	TGCGCCAGCAGTTCGAGTATCCTAGCGGGAGGGGAGACCGGGGAGCTGTTTTTT
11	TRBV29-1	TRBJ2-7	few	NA	CSVEVLSEQYF	TGCAGCGTTGAAGTCCTAAGCGAGCAGTACTTC
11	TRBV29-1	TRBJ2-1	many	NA	CSVGHYNEQFF	TGCAGCGTGGGCCATTACAATGAGCAGTTCTTC
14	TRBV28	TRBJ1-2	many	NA	CASTGPKTNYGYTF	TGTGCCAGCACGGGACCGAAAACTAACTATGGCTACACCTTC
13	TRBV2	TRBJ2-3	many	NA	CASSDTEIVAQYF	TGTGCCAGCAGTGACACGGAGATTGTTGCGCAGTATTTT
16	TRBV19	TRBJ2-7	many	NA	CASSLGGRGRGYEQYF	TGTGCCAGTAGTCTCGGTGGGCGAGGTAGGGGCTACGAGCAGTACTTC
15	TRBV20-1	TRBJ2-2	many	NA	CSARDSTGNTGELFF	TGCAGTGCTAGAGATAGCACTGGAAACACCGGGGAGCTGTTTTTT
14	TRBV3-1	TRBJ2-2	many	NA	CASSLAEGAGELFF	TGTGCCAGCAGCCTAGCGGAGGGGGCCGGGGAGCTGTTTTTT
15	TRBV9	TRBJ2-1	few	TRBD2	CASSVVLAGIGEQFF	TGTGCCAGCAGCGTAGTACTAGCGGGAATCGGTGAGCAGTTCTTC
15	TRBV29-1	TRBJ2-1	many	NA	CSAKGGAGSYNEQFF	TGCAGCGCCAAAGGAGGGGCAGGGTCCTACAATGAGCAGTTCTTC
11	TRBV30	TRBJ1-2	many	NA	CAWSQALAYTF	TGTGCCTGGAGCCAGGCCCTGGCGTACACCTTC
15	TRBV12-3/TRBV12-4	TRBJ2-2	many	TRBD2	CASRGGTGGTGELFF	TGTGCCAGCAGGGGCGGGACGGGGGGCACCGGGGAGCTGTTTTTT
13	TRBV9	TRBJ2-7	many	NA	CASSALVPDEQYF	TGTGCCAGCAGCGCTCTAGTTCCGGACGAGCAGTACTTC